Shown below are 25 T cell receptor beta chains from a single sample sequenced in a study of blood T cells in healthy people across ages (dated by TCRdb to the mid-2010s). Library creation used 5' RACE. These reads were obtained on an Illumina HiSeq 2500. A second PCR of roughly 6 to 11 cycles was performed with a sample-barcoded 5' primer and a J-beta primer mix. Using fastp trimming at Q25 and MiXCR clonotype assembly, TCRdb reanalyzed the public sequencing data and kept in-frame beta chains. Rows merge per CDR3 protein into single entries with the most common DNA and genes. In this sample the table shows over 600,000 distinct CDR3 sequences, 20% to 25% of which occur a single time. Roughly 3.7% of the sample is taken by the ten largest. Input material: blood. The receptor source for this set is a man between 65 and 85 years old in good health.

There are a few counts of this clonotype. This chain connects TRBV7-2 to TRBJ2-5; TRBD1 matches at 10 bases. The V gene's germline CDR1 is SGHTA and CDR2 FQGNSA. There are 14 residues in the CDR3. Losses at the gene ends were 4 bases for V and 7 bases for J; bases not matched to a gene: 6. The CDR3 DNA is TGTGCCAGCAGCTCGGGACAGGGGAGTGGGACCCAGTACTTC. Translated: CASSSGQGSGTQYF.

The chain carries TRBV6-6 and TRBJ2-4; maybe TRBD1 (6 bases). Trimming took off 6 bases at V and 9 bases at J, with 9 bases between the two ends. Germline assignment: CDR1 MNHNY and CDR2 SVGAGI (reference sequence). The CDR3 is 11 amino acids. The CDR3 DNA follows: TGTGCCAGCAGCCAGGGGAGCATTCAGTACTTC. Translated: CASSQGSIQYF.

The V and J genes are TRBV2 and TRBJ2-5, with TRBD2 identical over 10 bases. V shed 6 bases and J 5 bases; nucleotides not matched to a gene: 12. CDR1 is SNHLY, CDR2 FYNNEI, per germline. The CDR3 contains 16 residues. The CDR3 region is CASRAQDLAGVETQYF. Here the CDR3 DNA reads TGTGCCAGCAGAGCCCAGGATCTAGCGGGAGTGGAGACCCAGTACTTC.

This clonotype was picked up a small number of times. This chain links TRBV20-1 with TRBJ1-4; D gene uncertain. The germline V gene has CDR1 DFQATT and CDR2 SNEGSKA (reference sequence). The CDR3 has 15 residues. V lost 6 bases and J lost 0, with 14 bases in between. DNA for the CDR3: TGCAGTGCCAGGAAGGACGGAGCAACTAATGAAAAACTGTTTTTT. Translated: CSARKDGATNEKLFF.

The genes are TRBV9 and TRBJ2-5; D call uncertain. Trimming took off 0 bases at V and 3 bases at J, with 12 bases between the two ends. The CDR3 totals 15 residues. The germline CDR1 and CDR2 sequences are SGDLS and YYNGEE. The CDR3 DNA is TGTGCCAGCAGCGTAGGACAAACGGCTGAAGAGACCCAGTACTTC. It encodes CASSVGQTAEETQYF. The whole variable domain, remainder taken from reference TRBV9 and TRBJ2-5, is DSGVTQTPKHLITATGQRVTLRCSPRSGDLSVYWYQQSLDQGLQFLIQYYNGEERAKGNILERFSAQQFPDLHSELNLSSLELGDSALYFCASSVGQTAEETQYFGPGTRLLVL.

The chain carries TRBV4-2 and TRBJ2-5; 10 nucleotides agree with TRBD2. The germline gives CDR1 LGHNA, CDR2 YNFKEQ. CDR3 length: 16 amino acids. Trimming removed 2 bases from V and 5 bases from J; junction bases left unmatched: 8. DNA of the CDR3: TGTGCCAGCAGCCAAACTAGCGGGAACGTGGGGGAGACCCAGTACTTC. Translating gives CASSQTSGNVGETQYF.

The chain has TRBV20-1 and TRBJ2-7; the match to TRBD2 covers 8 bases. Germline CDR1 is DFQATT and CDR2 is SNEGSKA (reference sequence). The V gene end was trimmed by 2 bases and the J gene end by 5 bases; junction bases not matched to a gene: 11. CDR3 length: 15 amino acids. This CDR3 reads CSARSMTGGPHEQYF. CDR3 DNA sequence: TGCAGTGCTAGAAGTATGACGGGAGGGCCCCACGAGCAGTACTTC.

This clonotype was detected only a few times. This chain links TRBV2 with TRBJ2-5; 8 bases fit TRBD1. The DNA end favors TRBJ2-7, so the J call may be wrong. Germline lookup yields CDR1 SNHLY and CDR2 FYNNEI. The CDR3 is made up of 13 amino acids. The CDR3 spells CASSSSQGGEQYF. The CDR3 bases are TGTGCCAGCAGTAGTTCACAGGGGGGCGAGCAGTACTTC.

This clonotype came up a few times. V and J are TRBV7-2 and TRBJ1-1; D gene uncertain. The V end lost 3 bases, the J end lost 4 bases, and 9 bases lay between the germline ends. The germline gives CDR1 SGHTA, CDR2 FQGNSA. CDR3 length: 13 amino acids. CDR3 residues: CASSLGPFTEAFF. The CDR3 region has the DNA TGTGCCAGCAGCTTGGGCCCTTTCACTGAAGCTTTCTTT.

In this sample, this clonotype turned up once. A much larger clone is a single base away; this may be a read error. The CDR3 does not close with the conserved phenylalanine or tryptophan, likely indicating a read error. The chain links TRBV19 to TRBJ2-1; 12 positions match TRBD2. The CDR3 length is 15 residues. Trimming removed 5 bases from V and 7 bases from J; junction bases left unmatched: 6. CDR1 and CDR2 from the germline V gene are LNHDA and SQIVND (reference sequence). CDR3 sequence (DNA): TGTGCCAGTAGTTTGACTAGCGGGAGACAAAATGAGCAGTTCCTC. This sequence encodes CASSLTSGRQNEQFL.

This clonotype was picked up a small number of times. This chain links TRBV10-3 with TRBJ1-3; a weak D match, TRBD1 (5 bases). The CDR3 length is 14 residues. Germline-derived CDR1 and CDR2 are ENHRY and SYGVKD. Trimming took off 2 bases at V and 1 base at J, with 6 bases between the two ends. The CDR3, as DNA: TGTGCCATCAGTGAGCGGGGGTCTGGAAACACCATATATTTT. As protein: CAISERGSGNTIYF.

The chain is built from TRBV5-1 and TRBJ2-7; TRBD2 matches at 12 bases. The CDR3 totals 13 residues. The V gene end was trimmed by 7 bases and the J gene end by 7 bases; junction bases not matched to a gene: 6. Germline V CDR1 and CDR2: SGHRS, YFSETQ. CDR3 protein: CASGRTSGEEQYF. The CDR3 DNA is TGCGCCAGCGGTAGGACTAGCGGGGAGGAGCAGTACTTC.

The rearrangement links TRBV3-1 to TRBJ1-2; 9 bases agree with TRBD1. V lost 4 bases and J lost 3; bases outside the gene matches: 6. The germline V gene has CDR1 LGHDT and CDR2 YNNKEL (reference sequence). The CDR3 is made up of 15 amino acids. The CDR3 sequence is CASSPGTGNYYGYTF. CDR3 nucleotides: TGTGCCAGCAGCCCAGGGACAGGGAACTACTATGGCTACACCTTC.

This clonotype was detected a few times. At one of its ends the junction is not consistent with the germline gene, which may arise from a read error. The rearrangement joins TRBV5-1 to TRBJ2-5; 9 bases are a match to TRBD1. The CDR3 length is 15 residues. CDR1 is SGHRS and CDR2 is YFSETQ in the germline V gene. The CDR3 reads CASSLGGTGLEAQYF. The CDR3, as DNA: TGCGCCAGCAGCCTTGGGGGGACAGGGCTAGAGGCCCAGTACTTC.

This clonotype showed up just a few times. This sequence joins TRBV21-1 and TRBJ2-5; the table names TRBD1, a call not compared with the DNA. TRBV21-1 is designated a pseudogene. The CDR3 contains 16 residues. CDR3 nucleotides: TGTGCCAGCAGCAAAGGGGGACAGGGTCAGCAAGAGACCCAGTACTTC. Amino acid sequence: CASSKGGQGQQETQYF.

The chain is built from TRBV6-6 and TRBJ2-5; D is unresolved. The V end lost 8 bases, the J end lost 5 bases, and 9 bases lay between the germline ends. The CDR3 length is 11 residues. The V gene's germline CDR1 is MNHNY and CDR2 SVGAGI (reference sequence). Here the CDR3 reads CASQTRETQYF. The CDR3 region has the DNA TGTGCCAGCCAAACCAGGGAGACCCAGTACTTC.

The chain uses TRBV20-1 and TRBJ2-3, with D possibly being TRBD1 (6 bases). The CDR3 runs 15 residues. Trimming left V 6 bases short and J 0 bases short, with 16 bases between. Germline V lookup: CDR1 DFQATT, CDR2 SNEGSKA (reference sequence). CDR3 nucleotide sequence: TGCAGTGCGGAGAGTCGGGACACTAGCACAGATACGCAGTATTTT. Translating it yields CSAESRDTSTDTQYF.

The CDR3 nucleotides are TGCAGTGCTAGAGACCAGGGGGGCCTCACGGGGGGCACAGATACGCAGTATTTT. Its protein is CSARDQGGLTGGTDTQYF. V gene TRBV20-1 combines with J gene TRBJ2-3, with a weak D call TRBD1 (7 bases). The germline V gene encodes CDR1 DFQATT and CDR2 SNEGSKA (reference sequence). The V end was cut by 0 bases, the J end by 1 base, with 20 bases between. This CDR3 contains 18 residues.

This clonotype occurred many times. V usage is TRBV29-1 and J usage is TRBJ1-4; the D gene is possibly TRBD1 (5 bases). Germline V gene lookup returns CDR1 SQVTM and CDR2 ANQGSEA. This CDR3 contains 13 residues. Deletions cut 5 bases from V and 2 bases from J, with 9 bases between. The CDR3 here is CSVQTETNEKLFF. The DNA of the CDR3 is TGCAGCGTTCAGACAGAGACTAATGAAAAACTGTTTTTT.

The sample holds a few counts of this clonotype. J is TRBJ1-4 and V is TRBV2, with D possibly being TRBD1 (5 bases). The germline V gene has CDR1 SNHLY and CDR2 FYNNEI. Trimming pared 5 bases from V and 13 bases from J, leaving 20 bases between. The CDR3 loop spans 14 amino acids. The CDR3 DNA follows: TGTGCCAGCAGTTGGGACGTCTCGACCAAGAGACTGTTTTTT. Protein product: CASSWDVSTKRLFF.

The rearrangement uses TRBV6-1 and TRBJ1-1; D perhaps matches TRBD1 (5 bases). The V gene's germline CDR1 is MNHNS and CDR2 SASEGT. This CDR3 spans 13 amino acids. Between the trimmed V and J ends, which lost 11 bases and 1 base, there was a span of 14 bases. The CDR3 DNA reads TGTGCCGGGACGGTGGGGTGGAACACTGAAGCTTTCTTT. It yields the protein CAGTVGWNTEAFF.

CDR3 nucleotide sequence: TGCAGCGTTCAAACTAGCGGCCGAGAGACCCAGTACTTC. The encoded protein is CSVQTSGRETQYF. This rearrangement joins TRBV29-1 to TRBJ2-5, with TRBD2 matching 8 bases. CDR1 and CDR2 (germline): SQVTM, ANQGSEA. V trimming: 5 bases; J trimming: 4 bases; junction bases outside the gene matches: 6. The CDR3 sequence is 13 residues long. Supplemented by reference TRBV29-1 and TRBJ2-5, the full variable domain reads SAVISQKPSRDICQRGTSLTIQCQVDSQVTMMFWYRQQPGQSLTLIATANQGSEATYESGFVIDKFPISRPNLTFSTLTVSNMSPEDSSIYLCSVQTSGRETQYFGPGTRLLVL.

The V call is TRBV18, the J call TRBJ2-7; D remains unclear. The CDR3 runs to 13 residues. Germline loops: CDR1 KGHSH, CDR2 LQKENI. Trimming cost V 1 base and J 4 bases, with 8 bases left between them. This CDR3 reads CASSPRADYEQYF. Written as DNA, the CDR3 is TGTGCCAGCTCACCACGGGCAGATTACGAGCAGTACTTC.

J is TRBJ2-5 and V is TRBV5-1, with D unclear. Germline CDR1 reads SGHRS; CDR2 reads YFSETQ. CDR3 length equals 12 residues. The V and J ends lost 7 bases and 2 bases respectively, with 9 bases between them. CDR3 sequence reads: CASSTRQETQYF. The CDR3 nucleotides are TGCGCCAGCTCAACTCGACAAGAGACCCAGTACTTC.

This clonotype was seen a handful of times. The gene calls are TRBV9 and TRBJ2-2; no reliable D call. The germline gives CDR1 SGDLS, CDR2 YYNGEE. The V end lost 0 bases, the J end lost 0 bases, and 9 bases lay between the germline ends. The CDR3 length is 16 residues. CDR3 nucleotide sequence: TGTGCCAGCAGCGTAGACCTCCGAACGAACACCGGGGAGCTGTTTTTT. Translation: CASSVDLRTNTGELFF.